Detailed here is one TCR beta chain. The ends were cut back, 3 bases at V and 2 bases at J, with 20 bases in the middle. The germline V gene has CDR1 MGHRA and CDR2 YSYEKL. This CDR3 is built from 17 residues. The treatment: about 20 received Ad26.COV2.S at low or high dose, single or two shots; a few received placebo; per-sample allocation not given. Each sample was drawn 63 days after the first injection (of vaccine or placebo). This person who donated was an adult of 18-55 years in Boston. Generated by immunoSEQ multiplex PCR, the TCRdb table keeps only in-frame clones and is missing some. This sample yields about 400,000 clones, of which 80% to 90% are seen a single time; about 3.6% belongs to the top ten. This entry belongs to a study of Ad26.COV2.S vaccination and SARS-CoV-2 variants.

The receptor was derived from a person between 18 and 59 years old who received the Ad26.COV2.S COVID-19 vaccine or a placebo. The rearrangement uses TRBV4-1 and TRBJ2-7; TRBD2 might be the D (6 bases). The material was peripheral blood, obtained in a trial of Ad26.COV2.S vaccine versus placebo. The CDR3 DNA reads as TGCGCCAGCAGCCAGGATGCCCCCGGCCGGGAGACCTACGAGCAGTACTTC. It encodes CASSQDAPGRETYEQYF.